This TCR beta chain was recorded in a study of tumor-infiltrating lymphocytes in primary liver carcinoma. A primer in the constant region served to generate TCR beta cDNA from about 470 ng of total RNA. It was through three nested multiplex PCR rounds of slightly modified ARM-PCR that TCR beta libraries arose. Rounds one and two of PCR, each of about 10 cycles, were primed with TRBV1-TRBV30 forward primers and a C-beta reverse primer. TCRdb recomputed calls from the multiplex PCR reads with MiXCR, one row per CDR3 protein. The sample lists about 310,000 distinct CDR3 sequences; approximately 54% were seen once. Findings of the study overall: When set against blood, tumors had a significantly higher top-250-clone fraction (p = 0.039).

Germline DNA was also extracted, with blood RNA taken from unsorted whole blood. For this clonotype: Its cognate antigen is unknown. This could be a read error, since a much larger clone is one nucleotide away.

This CDR3 comprises 13 residues. Germline loops: CDR1 SQVTM, CDR2 ANQGSEA. This sequence was found in a woman in her 30s with primary liver carcinoma and hepatitis B virus infection. The rearrangement uses TRBV29-1 and TRBJ2-1; D possibly corresponds to TRBD2 (6 bases). The sequenced sample was peripheral blood. The chain's CDR3 is CSVERDWYNEQSF. In DNA, the CDR3 is TGCAGCGTTGAGCGGGACTGGTACAATGAGCAGTCCTTC.